The 9 T cell receptor beta chains given below trace back to one sample, sequenced in a study of monozygotic twins with inflammatory bowel disease. TCRdb reworked the 5' RACE reads into one entry per CDR3 protein, no DNA. The table gives fewer than 550,000 distinct CDR3 sequences; the top ten clones make up roughly 2.5% of it. Sequencing was carried out using blood. The receptor set was obtained from a human donor with ulcerative colitis or Crohn's disease, or a healthy co-twin of an affected twin (not recorded which).

The rearrangement uses TRBV20-1 and TRBJ2-7; TCRdb picks TRBD2, but there is no DNA to check that call. CDR1 and CDR2 from the germline V gene are DFQATT and SNEGSKA (reference sequence). The CDR3 loop spans 14 amino acids. The CDR3 loop is CSTSSWTSGYEQYF.

The gene calls are TRBV20-1 and TRBJ2-7; the D gene TCRdb calls, TRBD1, cannot be checked with no DNA. In germline, CDR1 is DFQATT, CDR2 SNEGSKA (reference sequence). The CDR3 sequence is 13 residues long. CDR3 amino acids: CSARPRTGYEQYF.

The gene calls are TRBV7-6 and TRBJ1-3. Germline values: CDR1 SGHVS, CDR2 FNYEAQ. The CDR3 has 13 amino acids. CDR3 sequence: CATGRPPGNTIYF.

This chain links TRBV7-9 with TRBJ2-1; TCRdb designates TRBD2, a call that cannot be tested without DNA. In germline, CDR1 is SEHNR, CDR2 FQNEAQ (reference sequence). This CDR3 is 16 amino acids long. The CDR3 spells CASSLWESPRYNEQFF. Complete variable domain (other parts from reference TRBV7-9 and TRBJ2-1): DTGVSQNPRHKITKRGQNVTFRCDPISEHNRLYWYRQTLGQGPEFLTYFQNEAQLEKSRLLSDRFSAERPKGSFSTLEIQRTEQGDSAMYLCASSLWESPRYNEQFFGPGTRLTVL.

V gene TRBV5-1 combines with J gene TRBJ2-5; TCRdb gives TRBD1 as the D gene, but with no DNA this cannot be confirmed. Germline assignment: CDR1 SGHRS and CDR2 YFSETQ. The CDR3 contains 13 residues. The CDR3 region is CASRLGGQETQYF.

The V call is TRBV11-2, the J call TRBJ2-3; TCRdb designates TRBD2, a call that cannot be tested without DNA. The CDR3 is made up of 17 amino acids. CDR1 and CDR2 (germline): SGHAT, FQNNGV. The CDR3 here is CASSRAGATGVTDTQYF.

The chain carries TRBV19 and TRBJ2-1; TCRdb names TRBD1, which stays unverified in the absence of DNA. This CDR3 has 13 residues. Germline V CDR1 and CDR2: LNHDA, SQIVND (reference sequence). CDR3 loop: CASSTPSEGKQFF.

The chain couples TRBV30 to TRBJ1-1; the TCRdb call, TRBD1, lacks DNA for checking. CDR3 length equals 14 residues. Germline V CDR1 and CDR2: GTSNPN, SVGIG (reference sequence). The chain's CDR3 is CAWSPPWDRWKAFF.

The chain employs TRBV14 and TRBJ1-1; TCRdb designates TRBD1, a call that cannot be tested without DNA. The CDR3 has 15 amino acids. Germline values: CDR1 SGHDN, CDR2 FVKESK. Here the CDR3 reads CASSQGWGRGTEAFF.